These T cell receptor delta chains were read from a single sample in a study of Vδ1+ human thymocytes. TCRdb redid the clone calls on the multiplex PCR reads with CATT. The sample lists about 75,000 delta-chain clones, about 30% occurring once. Input material: Vdelta1+ gamma-delta thymocytes from the thymus. These receptors were taken from a boy under two years old who had congenital heart surgery. Each CDR3 is given with its conserved first and last residue. D genes are given only for firm matches. Some rows have no size entry. The others give once, few or many, or a class for an expanded clone.

v_call	j_call	clone_size	d_call	cdr3_aa	cdr3_nt
TRDV1	TRDJ1	.	.	CALGVPGFLLAGGPLGPPCTDKLIF	TGTGCTCTTGGGGTTCCGGGTTTCCTACTTGCTGGGGGACCCCTTGGGCCTCCTTGTACCGATAAACTCATCTTT
TRDV1	TRDJ1	few	.	CALGERFLLNSYPLGTGLPTDKLIF	TGTGCTCTTGGGGAACGCTTCTTATTGAATTCCTACCCACTGGGGACTGGCCTTCCCACCGATAAACTCATCTTT
TRDV1	TRDJ1	.	.	CALGELDFFVVRGTTYTDKLIF	TGTGCTCTTGGGGAACTAGACTTCTTCGTGGTTCGAGGTACAACGTACACCGATAAGCTCATCTTT
TRDV1	TRDJ1	.	TRDD2	CALGELLISYVEGVYTDKLIF	TGTGCTCTTGGGGAACTACTGATTTCCTACGTGGAGGGGGTGTACACCGATAAACTCATCTTT
TRDV1	TRDJ1	few	TRDD3	CALGEGGDKHGKLIF	TGTGCTCTTGGGGAAGGCGGGGATAAGCACGGTAAACTCATCTTT
TRDV1	TRDJ1	few	TRDD3	CALGETISNWGIPLGDTDKLIF	TGTGCTCTTGGGGAGACAATTTCGAACTGGGGGATTCCCCTAGGCGACACCGATAAACTCATCTTT
TRDV1	TRDJ1	.	TRDD3	CALGGTRNGVPFTGGYWAKLIF	TGTGCTCTTGGGGGAACGAGGAACGGTGTTCCCTTTACTGGGGGATACTGGGCTAAACTCATCTTT
TRDV1	TRDJ1	.	TRDD3	CALGGKLPGLGGPTDKLIF	TGTGCTCTTGGGGGCAAACTTCCCGGTCTTGGGGGACCCACCGATAAACTCATCTTT
TRDV1	TRDJ1	.	TRDD2	CALGAIPTLLASDKLIF	TGTGCTCTTGGGGCGATTCCTACGCTCCTGGCCAGCGATAAACTCATCTTT
TRDV1	TRDJ1	.	.	CALGDLRRGNELIF	TGTGCTCTTGGGGATCTAAGGCGGGGGAACGAACTCATCTTT
TRDV1	TRDJ1	.	TRDD2	CALGDSEAFLRRYAVGRYTDKLIF	TGTGCTCTTGGGGACTCCGAGGCCTTCCTACGGCGGTACGCAGTGGGGAGGTACACCGATAAACTCATCTTT
TRDV1	TRDJ1	.	.	CALGDFLFGDKPLLTDKLIF	TGTGCTCTTGGGGACTTCCTGTTTGGGGATAAGCCCCTCCTGACCGATAAACTCATCTTT
TRDV1	TRDJ1	few	TRDD2	CALGDSLPPTSYTDKLIF	TGTGCTCTTGGGGATTCCCTTCCTCCAACATCGTACACCGATAAACTCATCTTT
TRDV1	TRDJ1	.	.	CALGGPPTQTNTDKLIF	TGTGCTCTTGGGGGCCCTCCTACCCAAACTAACACCGATAAACTCATCTTT
TRDV2	TRDJ1	.	TRDD3	CACEGLGESIPNTDKLIF	TGTGCCTGTGAGGGGTTGGGGGAGTCGATACCAAACACCGATAAACTCATCTTT
TRDV3	TRDJ1	.	.	CAFNLLRSPGVFGGLIF	TGTGCCTTTAATCTTTTACGAAGTCCCGGGGTTTTTGGTGGACTCATCTTT
TRDV1	TRDJ1	few	TRDD3	CALGELPVLGDTSVADKLIF	TGTGCTCTTGGGGAGCTACCCGTACTGGGGGATACCAGTGTAGCCGATAAACTCATCTTT
TRDV1	TRDJ1	few	TRDD3	CALGEPGTGGYSARCYTDKLIF	TGTGCTCTTGGGGAACCCGGTACTGGGGGATACAGTGCCCGGTGCTACACCGATAAACTCATCTTT
TRDV1	TRDJ1	once	.	CALGEAFVWVGEGTDKLIF	TGTGCTCTTGGGGAAGCCTTCGTTTGGGTGGGTGAGGGCACCGATAAACTCATCTTT
TRDV1	TRDJ1	few	TRDD3	CALGEPFTVLGVKWADKLIF	TGTGCTCTTGGGGAACCCTTTACCGTACTGGGGGTCAAATGGGCCGATAAACTCATCTTT
TRDV1	TRDJ1	.	TRDD3	CALGERHHWGYTNVPLYTDKLIF	TGTGCTCTTGGGGAACGTCATCACTGGGGGTATACCAACGTCCCCCTGTACACCGATAAACTCATCTTT
TRDV1	TRDJ1	.	TRDD3	CALGEWPRQLYWGKHGTDKLIF	TGTGCTCTTGGGGAATGGCCTAGGCAGCTTTACTGGGGGAAACATGGAACCGATAAACTCATCTTT
TRDV1	TRDJ1	few	.	CALGEPGTDKLIF	TGTGCTCTTGGGGAACCCGGCACCGATAAACTCATCTTT
TRDV1	TRDJ1	.	TRDD3	CALGDPIPKRATGDSAKELRADKLIF	TGTGCTCTTGGGGACCCGATTCCGAAGCGGGCGACTGGGGATTCCGCAAAAGAGTTAAGGGCCGATAAACTCATCTTT
TRDV1	TRDJ1	few	.	CALGELEVGSDKLIF	TGTGCTCTTGGGGAACTGGAGGTAGGGTCCGATAAACTCATCTTT
TRDV1	TRDJ1	few	TRDD3	CALGEPIAFQVLGDLDKLIF	TGTGCTCTTGGGGAACCGATAGCCTTCCAAGTACTGGGGGACCTCGATAAACTCATCTTT
TRDV1	TRDJ1	few	.	CALGGLIPDKLIF	TGTGCTCTTGGGGGATTAATACCCGATAAACTCATCTTT
TRDV1	TRDJ1	few	.	CALGAPPPPFFSKLIF	TGTGCTCTTGGGGCGCCTCCGCCGCCCTTTTTCAGTAAACTCATCTTT
TRDV1	TRDJ1	few	TRDD3	CALGEFTALGDTWTDKLIF	TGTGCTCTTGGGGAATTTACGGCCCTGGGGGATACGTGGACCGATAAACTCATCTTT
TRDV1	TRDJ1	.	TRDD3	CALGELVASYHGGYRYTDKLIF	TGTGCTCTTGGGGAACTAGTGGCCTCCTACCATGGGGGATACAGGTACACCGATAAACTCATCTTT
TRDV1	TRDJ1	few	TRDD3	CALGEPDFLPTIDLLGDKGGYTDKLIF	TGTGCTCTTGGGGAACCCGACTTCCTACCAACCATTGATCTACTGGGGGATAAAGGAGGGTACACCGATAAACTCATCTTT
TRDV1	TRDJ1	.	.	CALGEPRFLRGHADKLIF	TGTGCTCTTGGGGAACCGCGCTTTTTACGGGGCCACGCCGATAAACTCATCTTT
TRDV1	TRDJ1	.	TRDD2	CALGGQTFLRYSRGFGDKLIF	TGTGCTCTTGGGGGCCAGACCTTCCTACGGTATTCTCGGGGATTCGGCGATAAACTCATCTTT
TRDV1	TRDJ1	.	.	CALGGAADKLIF	TGTGCTCTTGGGGGAGCGGCAGATAAACTCATCTTT
TRDV1	TRDJ1	few	TRDD2	CALGDLLPTYTDKLIF	TGTGCTCTTGGGGACCTCCTTCCTACGTACACCGATAAACTCATCTTT